This paragraph reports one T cell receptor beta chain. The antigen it binds to is not known. Qualities for individual bases were not recorded, and no much larger clone is one base off. The CDR3 numbers 16 residues from cysteine through phenylalanine. Only the CDR3 region is kept as DNA, spanning 48 bases read in frame from base 1. The germline V and J ends show losses of 1 base and 4 bases respectively, and no gene match explains 6 bases of the junction. According to the germline V gene, CDR1 reads MRHNA and CDR2 reads SNTAGT. The data originate from a study of cytomegalovirus exposure and HLA in healthy donors (dated by TCRdb to about 2017). Background for the entire study: An earlier analysis of more than 550 of the donors reported about 280 Gb of sequence data and around 120 million unique TCR beta sequences obtained from roughly 170 million T cells. On average, roughly 240,000 unique TCR beta nucleotide sequences were sequenced per donor among 350 to 400 genotyped donors of the cohort, with 15% to 20% of those sequences being non-productive. To predict cytomegalovirus infection status, the study brought together high-throughput TCR immunosequencing, statistical association of individual TCRs with disease status, and machine learning. Typing coverage differed by locus: A, B, C, DRB1 and DQB1 were typed in about 620-630 donors, DQA1 in 522, DPA1 in 600 to 610, and DPB1 in roughly 470. The later analysis used no new phenotypic data to find candidate immune exposures, relying instead on TCR beta sequences and their occurrence across donors. The study used immunosequencing to profile the T cell repertoires of 666 subjects and linked those repertoires to cytomegalovirus serostatus. To study patterns of TCR occurrence, a later analysis re-analyzed previously published TCR beta repertoires from 500 to 850 donors and added high-resolution HLA genotyping. An earlier analysis of a few hundred of the donors applied high-throughput TCR beta sequencing to assess whether each TCR beta V gene segment acted as functional or pseudogenic. Of the roughly 400 genotyped donors, 81% were placed in the genetic ancestry cluster associated with self-reported Caucasian donors. An early release covering 500 to 750 HLA-typed donors comprised about 300 gigabases of sequencing data and 85 million or so unique TCR sequences. Alongside the repertoire data, information on donor age, sex, ethnicity and CMV serostatus was compiled. Four or five DR-DQ haplotypes were handled as single units for association and clustering because linkage in the cohort was strong. HLA typing covered class I and class II loci at four-digit resolution. Every discovery cohort repertoire had been produced on one sequencing platform. A separate validation cohort of about 110 different subjects was used in addition to the approximately 640-subject first cohort. A later genetic analysis took genome-wide SNP genotypes for 398 of the 666 donors and used that subset as a discovery cohort. The aim of the study was to test whether cataloging public T cell receptors could identify signatures of past pathogen exposure. Study-level results and caveats: Cytomegalovirus status was reported to be diagnosed by the classifier with high specificity and sensitivity in both the original and validation cohorts. In a later genetic analysis, a missense DCLRE1C variant was associated with V-gene and J-gene trimming of TCR beta chains, and the association was replicated in an independent cohort. Presence/absence analyses assumed roughly uniform sequencing depth across donors, an assumption that may not hold. It was suggested by the authors that the approach could potentially be generalized to other disease states and immunological phenotypes. A further reported finding was that TCR beta sequences accurately predicted the HLA-A and HLA-B alleles for most subjects in the first cohort. The study listed approximately 150 TCR beta chains as associated with cytomegalovirus. Compared with equally common non-associated chains, HLA-associated TCR beta chains in a later analysis were more clonally expanded and had lower generation probabilities. Because counts were too low, about 18 rarely observed V segments, including chromosome 9 orphons, were left out of the earlier analysis of approximately 500 of the donors. Because some donors lacked HLA typing at each locus, the association tests relied only on the typed subset. Only TCR beta chains were sequenced in this cohort, and the absence of alpha or paired-chain data limited detectable features. In a later analysis, about 17,000 TCR beta sequences were associated with specific HLA alleles at a false discovery rate of 0.05. Linkage disequilibrium might explain the correlated functional status among segregating V segments, but an unknown experimental factor could not be ruled out. When HLA alleles, especially DR and DQ, strongly co-occurred, attributing TCR associations to individual alleles was difficult. A cluster of highly shared sequence variants was judged likely to represent a technical artifact of the sequencing pipeline. In a later analysis, TCR association rates were found to vary across HLA loci, with the most associated TCRs seen for DRB1 alleles and the fewest for HLA-C alleles. Several of the top co-occurrence clusters appeared to be linked to parvovirus B19, influenza, CMV and Epstein-Barr virus, according to a later analysis. A later analysis found that most CMV-associated TCR beta chains appeared HLA-restricted, with HLA associations seemingly driven largely by CMV exposure. In vitro tests confirmed that a few of the cytomegalovirus-associated TCR beta chains recognize cytomegalovirus antigens. A later genetic analysis reported fewer N-insertions in productive TCRs among donors in an Asian-associated ancestry cluster than the roughly 670-donor mean. Immune exposure information for the cohort was limited to CMV serostatus. Some IMGT-functional V segments, including TRBV6-2 and TRBV6-3, could not be distinguished by the 87-base-pair reads and were therefore excluded. Most TCR sequences were seen in very few donors, while some public TCRs were found in many individuals. Broadly in line with IMGT annotations, most TCR beta V segments showed up in productive rearrangements about 87% or about 30% of the time in an earlier analysis of about 500 of the donors.

The cohort was made up of roughly 670 healthy bone marrow donors. Cohort members were all nominally healthy when sampled, although unrecorded immune exposures were likely present. The donor was CMV seropositive and belonged to the group of about 290 seropositive cohort members. A peripheral blood sample was collected from each donor, and TCR beta sequencing was performed on peripheral blood mononuclear cells. The Qiagen DNeasy Blood Extraction Kit was used to extract genomic DNA from the blood cell samples. The receptor library was made with the immunoSEQ multiplex PCR assay. For the multiplex PCR, a mixture combining 60 forward primers for TCR Vbeta segments and 13 reverse primers for TCR Jbeta segments was used. The CDR3 region of rearranged TCR beta genes was amplified from genomic DNA with a multiplex PCR assay. On the Illumina HiSeq System, the amplified TCR beta libraries were sequenced as 87-base-pair reads. From the authors' description of their analysis: A later analysis tallied roughly 78 million unique TCR beta chains across the approximately 670 repertoires, and 10 million to 11 million of those chains were shared by two or more donors. A nearest-neighbor algorithm error-corrected the raw reads and collapsed the reads into unique sequences, merging closely related sequences to remove PCR and sequencing errors. CDR3 sequences were aligned to IMGT reference sequences to assign V, D and J gene segments. Each retained sequence needed at least a six-nucleotide match to both a V gene segment and a J gene segment. A rearrangement counted as productive if the CDR3 had no stop codons and remained in frame with V and J, and every other rearrangement counted as non-productive. Following IMGT convention, CDR3 was defined as the stretch from the second conserved V-encoded cysteine up to the conserved J-encoded phenylalanine. In an earlier analysis of around 640 of the donors, sequences lacking an unambiguous match to a single V gene segment were excluded. An earlier analysis of over 450 of the donors classified V segments as functional when productive rearrangements were above 56.7% and as segregating when the standard deviation between donors was above 5%. A statistical classification framework was developed to diagnose cytomegalovirus status using the catalog of TCR beta chain sequences. In a later analysis, V and J genes were assigned by comparing TCR nucleotide sequences against IMGT/GENE-DB human TR gene sequences. A later analysis assigned CDR3 sequences and most-parsimonious VDJ recombination scenarios with the TCRdist pipeline. In a later analysis, every TCR beta chain was defined by the combination of its CDR3 amino acid sequence and its V-gene family, and reads without a unique V-gene family were dropped. A later analysis removed nearly 600 highly shared, low-generation-probability nucleotide sequences to deal with suspected cross-contamination and a sequencing artifact. In a later analysis, a clonal expansion index for each public chain was calculated from normalized within-repertoire ranks of inferred template counts. Generation probabilities in a later analysis came from a VDJ recombination model fitted to out-of-frame rearrangements, and those results were checked against IGoR. In a later analysis, TCR-TCR, TCR-HLA and TCR-CMV co-occurrence was scored with hypergeometric tests, and a repertoire-size bias correction was applied to TCR pairs. To estimate false discovery rates, a later analysis permuted the HLA or CMV assignments 20 times. In a later analysis, co-occurring TCRs were grouped using DBSCAN, and TCRdist sequence similarity was added for clustering within HLA-allele-positive subsets. For co-occurrence clustering, repertoires with fewer than 30,000 or more than 120,000 public chains were excluded, along with a handful of repertoires with anomalous nucleotide sharing. This immuneACCESS table, as held by TCRdb, lists in-frame sequences with V and J called but not all clones. Of the missing ones, under half trace to an unresolved V gene in checked studies; the others have no known cause. V, J and clone size reflect that table, while D and trimming were determined from the DNA. The sample records approximately 170,000 clones, just under 75% of which are singletons. 4.5% to 5.5% of the sample is in the top ten clones.

The rearrangement combines TRBV6-4 with TRBJ2-2; 7 bases in between match TRBD2. Sequencing was performed on PBMCs. This sequence originates from a man aged 30-40 years in good health and CMV-seropositive. The base sequence is TGTGCCAGCAGTGACTTGGCGGGAGCCCCCACCGGGGAGCTGTTTTTT. Its translation reads: CASSDLAGAPTGELFF.